Presented here are 30 T cell receptor beta chains from one specimen sequenced in a study of T cell responses to AZD1222 COVID-19 vaccine. Sequencing used immunoSEQ multiplex PCR; TCRdb keeps in-frame clones, though not all of them. The sample has 180,000 or so clones, about 95% seen once. The source was peripheral blood, collected on day 0 of AZD1222 vaccination. Receptors originate from an adult in good health.

This sequence joins TRBV12-5 and TRBJ1-1; 12 bases agree with TRBD1. The CDR3 has 15 residues. Germline loops: CDR1 LGHNT, CDR2 FRNRAP. The V and J ends lost 2 bases and 8 bases, in that order; junction bases with no gene match: 6. The CDR3 loop reads CASGLSGQGAVEAFF. In DNA form, the CDR3 reads TGTGCTAGTGGTTTGTCGGGACAGGGGGCAGTCGAAGCTTTCTTT.

CDR3 DNA sequence: TGTGCCAGCCGTCAGTGGGGAACTGAAGCTTTCTTT. It codes for CASRQWGTEAFF. The chain uses TRBV11-2 and TRBJ1-1; no clear D gene. The V and J ends lost 8 bases and 5 bases respectively, with 12 bases between them. Germline CDR1 is SGHAT and CDR2 is FQNNGV. The length of the CDR3 is 12 residues. Based on the CDR3 plus reference TRBV11-2 and TRBJ1-1, the full variable domain is EAGVAQSPRYKIIEKRQSVAFWCNPISGHATLYWYQQILGQGPKLLIQFQNNGVVDDSQLPKDRFSAERLKGVDSTLKIQPAKLEDSAVYLCASRQWGTEAFFGQGTRLTVV.

The chain has TRBV7-9 and TRBJ2-2; D might be TRBD1 (6 bases). Trimming left V 2 bases short and J 7 bases short, with 11 bases between. Germline V gene data show CDR1 as SEHNR and CDR2 as FQNEAQ (reference sequence). The CDR3 spans 14 residues. Here the CDR3 DNA reads TGTGCCAGCAGCTTACGGACAGCTTTCGGGGAGCTGTTTTTT. The encoded protein is CASSLRTAFGELFF.

The chain carries TRBV10-1 and TRBJ2-1; D perhaps matches TRBD2 (5 bases). CDR1 WNHNN and CDR2 SYGVQD come from the germline V gene (reference sequence). The CDR3 loop spans 15 amino acids. Trimming stripped 3 bases from V and 2 bases from J, with 11 bases between. Written as DNA, the CDR3 is TGCGCCAGCAGTGACCCGGGAACGGCCTACAATGAGCAGTTCTTC. The encoded protein is CASSDPGTAYNEQFF.

The rearrangement uses TRBV6-5 and TRBJ2-1; D may correspond to TRBD1 or TRBD2 (5 bases each). The CDR3 sequence is 12 residues long. Trimming cost V 6 bases and J 8 bases, with 11 bases left between them. Germline loops: CDR1 MNHEY, CDR2 SVGAGI. The CDR3 here is CASSPLGDEQFF. Written as DNA, the CDR3 is TGTGCCAGCAGCCCCCTGGGGGATGAGCAGTTCTTC.

The CDR3 DNA reads TGTGCCAGCAGCGCCTACGGCGGGGGACTAGCGAATGAGCAGTTCTTC. Protein sequence: CASSAYGGGLANEQFF. The chain joins TRBV9 to TRBJ2-1; TRBD2 matches 10 bases. The germline gives CDR1 SGDLS, CDR2 YYNGEE. The CDR3 loop spans 16 amino acids. The ends lost 3 bases at V and 7 bases at J; junction bases unmatched: 10.

The chain couples TRBV7-9 to TRBJ2-2; unclear D gene. V dropped 5 bases and J dropped 0 bases, with 4 bases sitting between them. The CDR3 is 13 residues long. CDR1 is SEHNR and CDR2 is FQNEAQ in the germline V gene (reference sequence). CDR3 amino acids: CASSRSNTGELFF. In DNA, the CDR3 is TGTGCCAGCAGCAGATCGAACACCGGGGAGCTGTTTTTT.

This chain connects TRBV7-9 to TRBJ1-2; maybe TRBD1 (5 bases). The CDR3 covers 12 residues. The germline V and J ends were trimmed by 5 bases and 9 bases, with 13 bases remaining between them. Germline V lookup: CDR1 SEHNR, CDR2 FQNEAQ (reference sequence). The CDR3 protein is CASSQMGVSYTF. In nucleotides, the CDR3 is TGTGCCAGCAGCCAGATGGGGGTTAGCTACACCTTC.

The chain combines TRBV4-1 with TRBJ1-6; no clear D. V was clipped by 4 bases and J by 5 bases, with 18 bases between them. The CDR3 runs to 17 residues. Germline lookup yields CDR1 MGHRA and CDR2 YSYEKL. This CDR3 reads CASSPSSSSSNNSPLHF. The CDR3 DNA follows: TGCGCCAGCAGCCCATCGTCATCTTCTTCTAATAATTCACCCCTCCACTTT.

This chain uses TRBV24-1 with TRBJ2-5; TRBD2 aligns across 7 bases. Germline CDR1 is KGHDR and CDR2 is SFDVKD. With 6 bases clipped from V and 2 bases from J, the junction kept 8 bases outside the gene matches. This CDR3 has 15 residues. DNA for the CDR3: TGTGCCACCAGTTCGCGGGGGACTACACAAGAGACCCAGTACTTC. Protein: CATSSRGTTQETQYF.

The V call is TRBV6-2 or TRBV6-3, the J call TRBJ1-5; TRBD1 agrees at 7 bases. This CDR3 spans 17 amino acids. Germline CDR1 is MNHEY and CDR2 is SVGEGT. V was pared by 0 bases and J by 2 bases, with 7 bases of the junction left unmatched. The CDR3 is CASSYSQGIVGNQPQHF. The CDR3 DNA is TGTGCCAGCAGTTACTCACAGGGGATCGTCGGCAATCAGCCCCAGCATTTT.

This chain connects TRBV5-1 to TRBJ2-5, with a possible D match to TRBD2 (5 bases). CDR1 is SGHRS, CDR2 YFSETQ, per germline. This CDR3 is 17 amino acids long. Trimming shortened V by 7 bases and J by 5 bases, and 27 bases separated the two germline ends. DNA for the CDR3: TGCGCCAGCGCCGTTCCTGTGGAGGAGACTGGGCTTGAGACCCAGTACTTC. As protein: CASAVPVEETGLETQYF.

Here the CDR3 reads CASSSLTSERTDTQYF. Here the CDR3 DNA reads TGTGCCAGCAGCTCACTTACTAGCGAACGCACAGATACGCAGTATTTT. The gene calls are TRBV13 and TRBJ2-3, with 7 bases that match TRBD2. Unmatched junction bases numbered 8, after V lost 4 bases and J lost 1 base. CDR1 is PRHDT, CDR2 FYEKMQ, per germline (reference sequence). The CDR3 has 16 residues.

V gene TRBV15 combines with J gene TRBJ2-5; no definite D call. In germline, CDR1 is LNHNV, CDR2 YYDKDF (reference sequence). This CDR3 has 16 residues. V was cut by 3 bases and J by 5 bases, with 19 bases left in between. The CDR3 DNA sequence: TGTGCCACCAGCAGGGATACGGGCCTGGTCGGCGAGACCCAGTACTTC. Its translation: CATSRDTGLVGETQYF.

The J gene is TRBJ2-7, the V gene TRBV27, with D uncertain. The germline V and J ends were trimmed by 3 bases and 7 bases, with 19 bases remaining between them. CDR1 and CDR2 (germline): MNHEY, SMNVEV (reference sequence). The CDR3 extends over 15 amino acids. CDR3 DNA sequence: TGTGCCAGCAGTTTTGCCGCCGACCGATTGAGGGAGCAGTACTTC. Translated, it gives CASSFAADRLREQYF.

V is TRBV12-5 and J is TRBJ2-3, with D possibly matching TRBD2 (5 bases). CDR3 length: 12 residues. Germline lookup yields CDR1 LGHNT and CDR2 FRNRAP. Trimming pared 6 bases from V and 5 bases from J, leaving 9 bases between. CDR3 nucleotide sequence: TGTGCTAGTGGCCCCGAGGGAGATACGCAGTATTTT. This translates into CASGPEGDTQYF.

The genes are TRBV12-3 or TRBV12-4 and TRBJ1-1; D ambiguous. V lost 6 bases to trimming and J lost 5 bases, with 7 bases between them. The CDR3 covers 11 residues. Written as DNA, the CDR3 is TGTGCCAGCAGCTCGCGGACTGAAGCTTTCTTT. This sequence encodes CASSSRTEAFF.

This clone was observed a handful of times. The chain is built from TRBV7-6 and TRBJ2-1; no clear D gene. Trimming pared 5 bases from V and 2 bases from J, leaving 16 bases between. The CDR3 loop spans 16 amino acids. The germline gives CDR1 SGHVS, CDR2 FNYEAQ. DNA for the CDR3: TGTGCCAGCAGCCGCCGGGTTTTAGGACCCTACAATGAGCAGTTCTTC. It is translated as CASSRRVLGPYNEQFF. The whole variable domain, remainder taken from reference TRBV7-6 and TRBJ2-1, is GAGVSQSPRYKVTKRGQDVALRCDPISGHVSLYWYRQALGQGPEFLTYFNYEAQQDKSGLPNDRFSAERPEGSISTLTIQRTEQRDSAMYRCASSRRVLGPYNEQFFGPGTRLTVL.

The rearrangement links TRBV28 to TRBJ1-1; maybe TRBD1 (6 bases). Trimming stripped 5 bases from V and 1 base from J, with 14 bases between. The CDR3 length is 15 residues. Per germline, CDR1 MDHEN and CDR2 SYDVKM. The chain's CDR3 is CASSGGSLGNTEAFF. CDR3 nucleotides: TGTGCCAGCAGTGGGGGCTCTCTCGGGAACACTGAAGCTTTCTTT.

This chain uses TRBV11-2 with TRBJ1-2, with TRBD1 matching over 9 bases. The CDR3 is made up of 15 amino acids. Germline CDR1 is SGHAT and CDR2 is FQNNGV. The V segment lost 5 bases and the J segment 4 bases; nucleotides outside the gene matches: 8. CDR3 amino acids: CASSHAGTGSYGYTF. The CDR3 DNA sequence: TGTGCCAGCAGCCACGCCGGGACAGGGAGCTATGGCTACACCTTC.

This chain uses TRBV6-1 with TRBJ1-4; tentatively, D is TRBD1 (5 bases). V lost 3 bases, J lost 4 bases, and 12 bases lay in between. This CDR3 is 15 amino acids long. Germline CDR1 and CDR2: MNHNS and SASEGT. Written as DNA, the CDR3 is TGTGCCAGCAGTGATCCGGGGCAAGGTAATGAAAAACTGTTTTTT. Translation gives CASSDPGQGNEKLFF.

The chain joins TRBV4-1 to TRBJ2-6; D ambiguous. V lost 0 bases and J 0 bases, leaving 21 bases between the germline ends. CDR1 is MGHRA and CDR2 is YSYEKL in the germline V gene. CDR3 size: 21 residues. The CDR3: CASSQEVIGPTAFSGANVLTF. CDR3 in DNA: TGCGCCAGCAGCCAAGAGGTGATCGGACCGACTGCCTTCTCTGGGGCCAACGTCCTGACTTTC.

This chain links TRBV6-6 with TRBJ1-1; D not resolved. CDR1 is MNHNY, CDR2 SVGAGI, per germline (reference sequence). Trimming removed 2 bases at V and 7 bases at J, with 8 bases between. The CDR3 totals 12 residues. CDR3 residues: CASSYRASEAFF. CDR3 nucleotide sequence: TGTGCCAGCAGTTACAGAGCCAGTGAAGCTTTCTTT.

The chain uses TRBV11-3 and TRBJ2-1, with a possible D match to TRBD2 (6 bases). In germline, CDR1 is SGHNT, CDR2 YENEEA. The V and J ends lost 1 base and 6 bases respectively, with 13 bases between them. There are 15 residues in the CDR3. As DNA, the CDR3 is TGTGCCAGCAGCTTAGTTAGCGGTCTGAGCAATGAGCAGTTCTTC. Its translation: CASSLVSGLSNEQFF.

This clone was found once. The chain has TRBV14 and TRBJ2-1, with 8 bases aligning to TRBD2. The CDR3 covers 17 residues. Germline V gives CDR1 SGHDN, CDR2 FVKESK. The ends lost 2 bases at V and 0 bases at J; junction bases unmatched: 6. The CDR3 reads CASSQPGTRGSYNEQFF. Here the CDR3 DNA reads TGTGCCAGCAGCCAACCCGGGACTAGAGGCTCCTACAATGAGCAGTTCTTC.

This chain connects TRBV4-2 to TRBJ1-2, with D possibly being TRBD1 (5 bases). V was shortened by 4 bases and J by 0 bases, with 15 bases between the two germline ends. Germline V gene sequence: CDR1 LGHNA, CDR2 YNFKEQ. This CDR3 contains 16 residues. As DNA, the CDR3 is TGTGCCAGCAGCCCAGTGGGAGAGGGGACTAACTATGGCTACACCTTC. Its protein product is CASSPVGEGTNYGYTF.

The chain joins TRBV6-5 to TRBJ2-7; the D is unclear. The CDR3 spans 14 residues. Germline CDR1 is MNHEY and CDR2 is SVGAGI. V dropped 7 bases and J dropped 0 bases, with 13 bases sitting between them. This CDR3 reads CASNPRMSSYEQYF. The DNA for the CDR3 is TGTGCCAGCAACCCCCGGATGAGCTCCTACGAGCAGTACTTC.

This chain connects TRBV6-5 to TRBJ1-5; 7 nucleotides agree with TRBD1. Trimming at V came to 8 bases and at J to 4 bases, leaving 5 bases not matched to a gene. Germline V gene data show CDR1 as MNHEY and CDR2 as SVGAGI. The CDR3 covers 13 residues. The CDR3 reads CASSGQQNQPQHF. CDR3 nucleotide sequence: TGTGCCAGCTCGGGACAGCAAAATCAGCCCCAGCATTTT.

The gene calls are TRBV19 and TRBJ1-5, with D uncertain. The CDR3 consists of 14 residues. The V gene's germline CDR1 is LNHDA and CDR2 SQIVND (reference sequence). The V gene lost 7 bases and the J gene lost 5 bases, with 15 bases spanning the gap. CDR3 in amino acids: CASTLGRADQPQHF. The CDR3 DNA sequence: TGTGCCAGTACCTTGGGAAGGGCTGATCAGCCCCAGCATTTT.

The CDR3: CASSLRGNNNEKLFF. CDR3 in DNA: TGTGCCAGCAGCTTGAGGGGGAATAACAATGAAAAACTGTTTTTT. The chain recombines TRBV5-6 with TRBJ1-4; D might be TRBD1 (6 bases). The ends were cut back, 1 base at V and 5 bases at J, with 12 bases in the middle. The CDR3 extends over 15 amino acids. Germline CDR1 is SGHDT and CDR2 is YYEEEE.